A selection of T cell receptor beta chains follows, all from one sample in a study of Ad26.COV2.S vaccination and SARS-CoV-2 variants. Measured with immunoSEQ multiplex PCR; TCRdb has only the in-frame clones, and not every one. The table includes a few hundred thousand clones, about 83% detected once. The sequencing here drew on peripheral blood, taken in a trial of Ad26.COV2.S vaccine versus placebo. These receptors were collected from a person between 18 and 65 years old who received the Ad26.COV2.S COVID-19 vaccine or a placebo. Both conserved end residues are part of each CDR3. A D gene is named only where the DNA matches it firmly. Expanded clones are given a class, and other clones once, few, many or no size at all.

>.|TRBV3-1/TRBV3-2|.|TRBJ2-3
CASSQVGAADTQYF
TGTGCCAGCAGCCAAGTTGGAGCGGCAGATACGCAGTATTTT
>.|TRBV4-1|.|TRBJ1-2
CASSLGNSEYGYTF
TGCGCCAGCAGCCTTGGGAACAGCGAATATGGCTACACCTTC
>.|TRBV18|.|TRBJ2-1
CASSLNRAPFRNEQFF
TGTGCCAGCTCACTAAACCGGGCTCCCTTTCGGAATGAGCAGTTCTTC
>.|TRBV12-3/TRBV12-4|.|TRBJ2-7
CASSFYRGAQQYF
TGTGCCAGCAGTTTCTATCGGGGGGCTCAGCAGTACTTC
>.|TRBV18|.|TRBJ1-1
CASSPNTGLGAEAFF
TGTGCCAGCTCACCTAACACAGGGCTGGGAGCTGAAGCTTTCTTT
>.|TRBV4-2|.|TRBJ1-2
CASSQDRMGTNYGYTF
TGTGCCAGCAGCCAAGATCGCATGGGGACTAACTATGGCTACACCTTC
>once|TRBV4-1|.|TRBJ1-1
CASSQHSGEAFF
TGCGCCAGCAGCCAACATTCAGGGGAAGCTTTCTTT
>.|TRBV7-6|.|TRBJ2-1
CASSSGQYINEQFF
TGTGCCAGCAGCTCCGGACAGTATATCAATGAGCAGTTCTTC
>.|TRBV15|.|TRBJ2-3
CATSRDPGVGAGTQYF
TGTGCCACCAGCAGAGATCCTGGCGTTGGTGCAGGGACGCAGTATTTT
>few|TRBV18|TRBD1|TRBJ2-3
CASADRGKTDTQYF
TGTGCCAGCGCGGACAGGGGAAAAACAGATACGCAGTATTTT
>.|TRBV6-2/TRBV6-3|TRBD2|TRBJ2-2
CASSPGAGLAGSGELFF
TGTGCCAGCAGCCCTGGGGCGGGACTAGCGGGATCTGGGGAGCTGTTTTTT
>.|TRBV7-9|TRBD1|TRBJ2-2
CASSSDRGSNTGELFF
TGTGCCAGCAGCTCCGACAGGGGCTCTAACACCGGGGAGCTGTTTTTT
>.|TRBV4-3|.|TRBJ2-1
CASSQEGVTDTTYNEQFF
TGCGCCAGCAGCCAAGAAGGAGTTACGGACACGACCTACAATGAGCAGTTCTTC
>.|TRBV9|TRBD1|TRBJ1-1
CASSGHPRGHTEAFF
TGTGCCAGCAGCGGCCACCCAAGGGGGCACACTGAAGCTTTCTTT
>.|TRBV6-1|.|TRBJ2-6
CASSEAGSGANVLTF
TGTGCCAGCAGTGAAGCAGGCTCTGGGGCCAACGTCCTGACTTTC
>.|TRBV4-1|.|TRBJ1-4
CASSQEKFYEKLFF
TGCGCCAGCAGCCAAGAGAAATTCTATGAAAAACTGTTTTTT
>.|TRBV6-6|TRBD1|TRBJ1-2
CASSSSRGQGGGYTF
TGTGCCAGCAGTTCCTCAAGGGGACAGGGAGGGGGCTACACCTTC
>.|TRBV12-5|TRBD1|TRBJ2-6
CASSTGETGANVLTF
TGTGCTAGTAGCACAGGGGAAACTGGGGCCAACGTCCTGACTTTC
>.|TRBV11-3|.|TRBJ1-2
CASSWGAGYGYTF
TGTGCCAGCAGCTGGGGTGCAGGATATGGCTACACCTTC
>.|TRBV20-1|.|TRBJ2-3
CSASTLRGTDTQYF
TGCAGTGCTAGTACTCTCCGGGGCACAGATACGCAGTATTTT
>.|TRBV5-6|TRBD1|TRBJ2-7
CASSLFRDRGAYEQYF
TGTGCCAGCAGCTTGTTTAGAGACAGGGGGGCCTACGAGCAGTACTTC
>.|TRBV3-1/TRBV3-2|TRBD1|TRBJ1-2
CASSQDRGRGYTF
TGTGCCAGCAGCCAAGACAGGGGGCGCGGCTACACCTTC
>.|TRBV7-3|.|TRBJ2-7
CASSLIGSDEQYF
TGTGCCAGCAGCTTAATAGGGTCGGACGAGCAGTACTTC
>.|TRBV11-2|.|TRBJ1-3
CASSLGLSSGNTIYF
TGTGCCAGCAGCTTAGGACTGAGCTCTGGAAACACCATATATTTT
>.|TRBV5-1|.|TRBJ1-3
CASSIRAGASGNTIYF
TGCGCCAGCAGTATCCGCGCCGGGGCCTCTGGAAACACCATATATTTT
>once|TRBV7-2|TRBD1|TRBJ2-7
CASSWIGQGAREQYF
TGTGCCAGCAGCTGGATCGGACAGGGGGCGCGAGAGCAGTACTTC
>.|TRBV5-4|.|TRBJ1-6
CASSLLGRGNSPLHF
TGTGCCAGCAGCTTGTTGGGGAGGGGTAATTCACCCCTCCACTTT
>.|TRBV25-1|TRBD1|TRBJ1-6
CASSESGQGGISPLHF
TGTGCCAGCAGTGAATCGGGACAGGGTGGTATCTCACCCCTCCACTTT
>.|TRBV9|TRBD1|TRBJ1-1
CASSPRGQGDTEAFF
TGTGCCAGCAGCCCAAGGGGACAGGGAGACACTGAAGCTTTCTTT
>.|TRBV9|.|TRBJ2-5
CASSLRGGRAQETQYF
TGTGCCAGCAGCCTAAGAGGGGGGCGGGCCCAAGAGACCCAGTACTTC
>.|TRBV27|.|TRBJ2-1
CASTIRGTIYNEQFF
TGTGCCAGCACGATCCGGGGGACGATCTACAATGAGCAGTTCTTC
>.|TRBV11-3|.|TRBJ2-3
CASSLEGDTQYF
TGTGCCAGCAGCCTTGAGGGGGATACGCAGTATTTT
>.|TRBV11-3|TRBD1|TRBJ2-7
CASSLQGQGAYEQYF
TGTGCCAGCAGCTTACAGGGACAGGGGGCGTATGAGCAGTACTTC
>.|TRBV5-1|.|TRBJ1-4
CACASSPSAEKLFF
TGCGCCTGTGCCTCAAGTCCTTCCGCCGAAAAACTGTTTTTT
>once|TRBV3-1/TRBV3-2|.|TRBJ2-1
CASTLRAGGNNEQFF
TGTGCCAGCACCTTGAGGGCAGGGGGGAACAATGAGCAGTTCTTC
>.|TRBV11-3|.|TRBJ2-7
CASSFAVTGLNEQYF
TGTGCCAGCAGCTTCGCCGTAACGGGACTCAACGAGCAGTACTTC
>.|TRBV11-3|.|TRBJ2-7
CASSLRGQIPYEQYF
TGTGCCAGCAGCTTAAGAGGACAGATCCCCTACGAGCAGTACTTC
>.|TRBV4-2|TRBD2|TRBJ2-1
CASSQEVAGGLNEQFF
TGTGCCAGCAGCCAAGAGGTAGCGGGGGGGCTCAATGAGCAGTTCTTC
>.|TRBV5-4|TRBD1|TRBJ2-5
CASSRTGGKTQYF
TGTGCCAGCAGCCGGACAGGGGGAAAGACCCAGTACTTC
>.|TRBV19|.|TRBJ1-1
CASSATSVNTEAFF
TGTGCCAGTAGTGCTACAAGCGTGAACACTGAAGCTTTCTTT
>.|TRBV9|TRBD2|TRBJ2-3
CASSATSGRAKDTQYF
TGTGCCAGCAGCGCGACTAGCGGGAGGGCCAAAGATACGCAGTATTTT
>.|TRBV2|.|TRBJ2-7
CASRAGHHPSYEQYF
TGTGCCAGCAGGGCGGGACACCATCCTTCTTACGAGCAGTACTTC
>.|TRBV6-4|TRBD2|TRBJ2-1
CASSDSGLDYNEQFF
TGTGCCAGCAGTGACTCGGGACTAGACTACAATGAGCAGTTCTTC
>.|TRBV9|.|TRBJ2-2
CASSVQLYTGELFF
TGTGCCAGCAGCGTCCAGCTATACACCGGGGAGCTGTTTTTT
>.|TRBV19|.|TRBJ1-3
CASSIMRSSGNTIYF
TGTGCCAGTAGTATAATGCGGAGCTCTGGAAACACCATATATTTT
>.|TRBV19|TRBD2|TRBJ2-5
CASSIRGREGLETQYF
TGTGCCAGTAGTATCAGAGGGCGGGAGGGCCTAGAGACCCAGTACTTC
>.|TRBV5-1|.|TRBJ1-4
CASSREGSEKLFF
TGCGCCAGCAGCAGGGAGGGTAGTGAAAAACTGTTTTTT
>.|TRBV5-1|TRBD2|TRBJ2-1
CASYTGGRSGNEQFF
TGCGCCAGCTACACGGGAGGTCGATCAGGAAATGAGCAGTTCTTC
>.|TRBV7-2|TRBD1|TRBJ1-1
CASSLWDSPKAFF
TGTGCCAGCAGCCTCTGGGACAGCCCGAAAGCTTTCTTT